This passage covers 30 T cell receptor beta chains from one sample sequenced in a study of CD8 T cells in ankylosing spondylitis. One entry per CDR3 protein, called by TCRdb with MiXCR from the 5' RACE reads. The sample holds about 140,000 distinct CDR3 sequences; roughly 8% are singletons and the top ten take under 7.5%. Sample: synovial fluid, either unsorted or a sorted T cell fraction (not recorded which). These receptor sequences come from a male donor with ankylosing spondylitis.

This chain uses TRBV28 with TRBJ2-4; D possibly corresponds to TRBD1 (5 bases). Between the trimmed V and J ends, which lost 4 bases and 5 bases, there was a span of 15 bases. The CDR3 length is 15 residues. Germline V gene lookup returns CDR1 MDHEN and CDR2 SYDVKM. The CDR3, as DNA: TGTGCCAGCAGTTCTCCAGGGTATGCCGAAAACATTCAGTACTTC. It specifies CASSSPGYAENIQYF.

The CDR3 DNA follows: TGCGCCAGCTCTATCAAGCTTGATCAGCCCCAGCATTTT. Its protein product is CASSIKLDQPQHF. V is TRBV4-3 and J is TRBJ1-5; D is unresolved. This CDR3 has 13 amino acids. V was pared by 8 bases and J by 5 bases, with 13 bases between. CDR1 is LGHNA, CDR2 YSLEER, per germline.

Only a few counts were recorded for this clonotype. Just one base apart from a much larger clone, this may be a read error. The V call is TRBV5-5, the J call TRBJ1-2; maybe TRBD1 (5 bases). Germline CDR1 and CDR2: SGHKS and YYEKEE (reference sequence). V was shortened by 4 bases and J by 4 bases, with 11 bases between the two germline ends. This CDR3 comprises 13 residues. The CDR3 DNA reads as TGTGCCAGCAGCCCCGGGGGACTCTATGGCTACACCTTC. As protein: CASSPGGLYGYTF.

This clonotype was observed a few times. The CDR3 region is CASSSTGEGNTIYF. CDR3 bases: TGTGCCAGCAGCTCCACAGGGGAGGGAAACACCATATATTTT. The chain combines TRBV7-9 with TRBJ1-3, with 7 positions matching TRBD1. Germline CDR1 and CDR2: SEHNR and FQNEAQ (reference sequence). This CDR3 is 14 amino acids long. The trim removed 4 bases at V and 4 bases at J, leaving 4 bases unmatched.

This clonotype has ten or more counts. In nucleotides, the CDR3 is TGCAGCGTTGGAGCGTGGCTAGCGGGAGGGCTGGTGCAGTACTTC. It is translated as CSVGAWLAGGLVQYF. The V gene is TRBV29-1, the J gene TRBJ2-7; TRBD2 matches 12 bases. The germline V gene has CDR1 SQVTM and CDR2 ANQGSEA. The J segment lost 9 bases and the V segment lost 4 bases, leaving 13 bases of the junction unmatched. The CDR3 contains 15 residues.

This clonotype appeared a few times. V is TRBV28 and J is TRBJ2-4, with 12 bases aligning to TRBD1. CDR3 length equals 16 residues. V shed 5 bases and J 4 bases; nucleotides not matched to a gene: 6. Germline loops: CDR1 MDHEN, CDR2 SYDVKM. CDR3: CASSDWDRGRKNIQYF. As DNA, the CDR3 is TGTGCCAGCAGTGACTGGGACAGGGGGCGTAAAAACATTCAGTACTTC.

This clonotype is labeled medium-sized. The chain has TRBV5-1 and TRBJ1-1; D gene ambiguous. V lost 0 bases and J lost 0, with 6 bases in between. Germline V gives CDR1 SGHRS, CDR2 YFSETQ. CDR3 length: 14 amino acids. This CDR3 is CASSLAGMNTEAFF. The DNA for the CDR3 is TGCGCCAGCAGCTTGGCGGGGATGAACACTGAAGCTTTCTTT.

This clonotype was counted ten times or more. This rearrangement joins TRBV24-1 to TRBJ2-1; D perhaps matches TRBD2 (5 bases). The CDR3 totals 16 residues. The germline V gene encodes CDR1 KGHDR and CDR2 SFDVKD. V was clipped by 9 bases and J by 3 bases, with 20 bases between them. CDR3 bases: TGTGCCACCTCAAGAGCTAGCACAACGATCTACAATGAGCAGTTCTTC. Protein: CATSRASTTIYNEQFF.

CDR3 region: CSASVLAGTDTQYF. The CDR3 bases are TGCAGTGCTAGTGTACTAGCGGGCACAGATACGCAGTATTTT. V and J are TRBV20-1 and TRBJ2-3, with 8 bases aligning to TRBD2. Trimming at V came to 3 bases and at J to 1 base, leaving 3 bases not matched to a gene. This CDR3 spans 14 amino acids. Germline CDR1 is DFQATT and CDR2 is SNEGSKA (reference sequence).

This clonotype has just a few counts. The chain joins TRBV7-6 to TRBJ2-1; perhaps D is TRBD1 or TRBD2 (5 bases each). This CDR3 has 17 amino acids. V shed 2 bases and J shed 1 base, with 15 bases lying between them. Germline lookup yields CDR1 SGHVS and CDR2 FNYEAQ. The CDR3 here is CASSLFPGTESYNEQFF. The CDR3 DNA sequence: TGTGCCAGCAGCTTATTCCCAGGGACCGAATCCTACAATGAGCAGTTCTTC. Variable domain in full (rest from reference TRBV7-6 and TRBJ2-1): GAGVSQSPRYKVTKRGQDVALRCDPISGHVSLYWYRQALGQGPEFLTYFNYEAQQDKSGLPNDRFSAERPEGSISTLTIQRTEQRDSAMYRCASSLFPGTESYNEQFFGPGTRLTVL.

This clonotype was seen ten or more times. The genes are TRBV20-1 and TRBJ1-5, with D uncertain. Trimming removed 1 base at V and 2 bases at J, with 12 bases between. CDR1 and CDR2 (germline): DFQATT, SNEGSKA (reference sequence). The CDR3 extends over 15 amino acids. The CDR3 is CSARGIGQGNQPQHF. For the CDR3, the DNA is TGCAGTGCTAGAGGAATAGGGCAGGGCAATCAGCCCCAGCATTTT.

This clonotype appeared a single time. This may arise from a read error, as a much more abundant clone is one base away. V gene TRBV29-1 combines with J gene TRBJ1-1, with D perhaps matching TRBD1 (5 bases). The CDR3 sequence is 13 residues long. V was cut by 6 bases and J by 11 bases, with 22 bases left in between. The germline V gene has CDR1 SQVTM and CDR2 ANQGSEA. CDR3 bases: TGCAGCGTAAGACAGTTATCGGGAAAGGACGCTTTCTTT. Residues: CSVRQLSGKDAFF. The full variable domain, rest sourced from reference TRBV29-1 and TRBJ1-1, is SAVISQKPSRDICQRGTSLTIQCQVDSQVTMMFWYRQQPGQSLTLIATANQGSEATYESGFVIDKFPISRPNLTFSTLTVSNMSPEDSSIYLCSVRQLSGKDAFFGQGTRLTVV.

This rearrangement joins TRBV10-1 to TRBJ1-1; 9 bases fit TRBD1. The germline gives CDR1 WNHNN, CDR2 SYGVQD (reference sequence). V trimming: 8 bases; J trimming: 1 base; junction bases outside the gene matches: 11. The CDR3 is 16 residues long. CDR3 nucleotide sequence: TGCGCCAGCCGGATGGACAGGGGCCTTGGGAACACTGAAGCTTTCTTT. Residues: CASRMDRGLGNTEAFF.

This clonotype came up many times. V and J are TRBV5-1 and TRBJ2-7; D not resolved. The V and J ends lost 0 bases and 1 base respectively, with 11 bases between them. In germline, CDR1 is SGHRS, CDR2 YFSETQ. The CDR3 has 15 residues. The chain's CDR3 is CASSLDGNPSYEQYF. The CDR3 coding sequence is TGCGCCAGCAGCTTGGACGGAAACCCATCCTACGAGCAGTACTTC.

The chain couples TRBV6-5 to TRBJ2-5, with a weak D call TRBD2 (5 bases). CDR3 size: 14 residues. Trimming stripped 2 bases from V and 4 bases from J, with 11 bases between. Germline values: CDR1 MNHEY, CDR2 SVGAGI. CDR3 coding DNA: TGTGCCAGCAGTTACAGGCTAGCTGGAGAGACCCAGTACTTC. This encodes CASSYRLAGETQYF.

This clonotype was seen a few times. The genes are TRBV6-2 or TRBV6-3 and TRBJ1-2, with 7 bases fitting TRBD1. Germline V lookup: CDR1 MNHEY, CDR2 SVGEGT. There are 14 residues in the CDR3. Germline trimming cut 2 bases from V and 5 bases from J; bases unmatched to any gene: 5. The chain's CDR3 is CASSYPGQFYGYTF. The CDR3 DNA sequence: TGTGCCAGCAGTTACCCGGGACAGTTTTATGGCTACACCTTC.

This clonotype was detected ten times or more. The J gene is TRBJ1-1, the V gene TRBV27, with 7 bases identical to TRBD1. The CDR3 has 15 amino acids. Trimming cost V 4 bases and J 4 bases; bases outside gene matches: 9. Germline lookup yields CDR1 MNHEY and CDR2 SMNVEV (reference sequence). This CDR3 reads CASSSGGPGGTEAFF. The CDR3 nucleotides are TGTGCCAGCAGTTCAGGGGGGCCCGGGGGCACTGAAGCTTTCTTT.

This clonotype was seen a few times. The rearrangement uses TRBV6-2 or TRBV6-3 and TRBJ2-1; D is unresolved. This CDR3 comprises 16 residues. V gave up 5 bases and J gave up 4 bases, with 18 bases separating them. Germline V gene sequence: CDR1 MNHEY, CDR2 SVGEGT. The CDR3 reads CASSPQRPVTYNEQFF. The CDR3 DNA follows: TGTGCCAGCAGTCCCCAACGCCCGGTAACATACAATGAGCAGTTCTTC.

The chain links TRBV12-3 or TRBV12-4 to TRBJ1-1, with 7 positions matching TRBD1. V shed 6 bases and J 5 bases; nucleotides not matched to a gene: 6. The CDR3 is 13 amino acids. The CDR3 coding sequence is TGTGCCAGCAGCCAGACAGGGCGGACTGAAGCTTTCTTT. This translates into CASSQTGRTEAFF.

This clonotype has ten or more counts. V is TRBV4-2 and J is TRBJ2-7; D possibly corresponds to TRBD1 (6 bases). This CDR3 has 14 amino acids. Deletions cut 4 bases from V and 4 bases from J, with 14 bases between. Germline values: CDR1 LGHNA, CDR2 YNFKEQ. The CDR3 loop reads CASSPEWGTYEQYF. In DNA form, the CDR3 reads TGTGCCAGCAGCCCCGAATGGGGGACATACGAGCAGTACTTC.

This clonotype was seen ten or more times. This CDR3 reads CAISESTGGAYEQYF. The CDR3 DNA sequence: TGTGCCATCAGTGAGTCGACCGGCGGTGCCTACGAGCAGTACTTC. V is TRBV10-3 and J is TRBJ2-7; D ambiguous. Per the germline V gene, CDR1 is ENHRY and CDR2 is SYGVKD. The CDR3 runs to 15 residues. V was cut by 0 bases and J by 2 bases, with 11 bases left in between.

Many counts were recorded for this clonotype. V usage is TRBV20-1 and J usage is TRBJ2-1, with TRBD2 matching 10 bases. Germline-derived CDR1 and CDR2 are DFQATT and SNEGSKA (reference sequence). V lost 7 bases and J lost 0; bases outside the gene matches: 12. The CDR3 is made up of 17 amino acids. The CDR3 here is CSVAELAGRGSYNEQFF. CDR3 coding DNA: TGCAGTGTTGCGGAACTAGCGGGGAGGGGCTCCTACAATGAGCAGTTCTTC.

This clonotype was recorded at least ten times. The V and J genes are TRBV9 and TRBJ1-1; D unclear. Germline lookup yields CDR1 SGDLS and CDR2 YYNGEE. V shed 2 bases and J shed 0 bases, with 11 bases lying between them. The CDR3 has 15 amino acids. The CDR3 nucleotides read TGTGCCAGCAGCGTCGGAACAAAAATGAACACTGAAGCTTTCTTT. Residues: CASSVGTKMNTEAFF.

V and J are TRBV7-8 and TRBJ2-2; TRBD1 might be the D (5 bases). The V gene lost 2 bases and the J gene lost 8 bases, with 9 bases spanning the gap. CDR3 length: 13 amino acids. The germline CDR1 and CDR2 sequences are SGHVS and FQNEAQ. CDR3 in amino acids: CASSLSRVGELFF. The CDR3 DNA reads TGTGCCAGCAGCTTAAGCAGGGTAGGGGAGCTGTTTTTT.

Many counts were recorded for this clonotype. The chain links TRBV6-2 or TRBV6-3 to TRBJ2-4, with 11 bases that match TRBD1. V shed 0 bases, J shed 5 bases, and the junction held 9 bases outside the gene matches. CDR3 size: 18 residues. CDR1 is MNHEY and CDR2 is SVGEGT in the germline V gene. The CDR3 DNA sequence: TGTGCCAGCAGTTACTCCAGGACAGGGGGCGCGATTGAAAACATTCAGTACTTC. Its translation is CASSYSRTGGAIENIQYF.

This clonotype showed up many times. The V and J genes are TRBV28 and TRBJ1-3, with no clear D. Trimming left V 0 bases short and J 2 bases short, with 8 bases between. The CDR3 is 15 amino acids. From germline, CDR1 is MDHEN and CDR2 SYDVKM. CDR3 coding DNA: TGTGCCAGCAGTTTATGGGGCACAGCTGGAAACACCATATATTTT. It translates to CASSLWGTAGNTIYF.

This clonotype was found a few times. Here the CDR3 reads CASRYDGTNYGYTF. The CDR3 nucleotides read TGTGCCAGCAGGTACGACGGAACTAACTATGGCTACACCTTC. This chain joins TRBV12-3 or TRBV12-4 and TRBJ1-2; D uncertain. The ends were cut back, 6 bases at V and 0 bases at J, with 11 bases in the middle. This CDR3 is built from 14 residues.

The chain is built from TRBV28 and TRBJ2-7, with 8 bases fitting TRBD2. The J segment lost 3 bases and the V segment lost 5 bases, leaving 12 bases of the junction unmatched. The CDR3 consists of 16 residues. Per the germline V gene, CDR1 is MDHEN and CDR2 is SYDVKM. The CDR3 protein is CASSLFRERGLYEQYF. Here the CDR3 DNA reads TGTGCCAGCAGTCTCTTCAGGGAGCGGGGGCTCTACGAGCAGTACTTC.

The gene calls are TRBV11-2 and TRBJ2-1; 7 bases agree with TRBD2. The DNA end lines up better with TRBJ2-7; the J call may be wrong. The CDR3 loop spans 14 amino acids. The V gene's germline CDR1 is SGHAT and CDR2 FQNNGV. The CDR3 sequence is CASSFVAGPNEQYF. The CDR3 DNA sequence: TGTGCCAGCAGCTTCGTAGCGGGCCCTAATGAGCAGTACTTC.

The V call is TRBV20-1, the J call TRBJ2-3; D remains unclear. Trimming removed 0 bases from V and 0 bases from J, with 13 bases in between. CDR1 is DFQATT, CDR2 SNEGSKA, per germline (reference sequence). The CDR3 is 16 amino acids. CDR3 loop: CSAREMGITSTDTQYF. As DNA, the CDR3 is TGCAGTGCTAGAGAGATGGGAATTACAAGCACAGATACGCAGTATTTT.